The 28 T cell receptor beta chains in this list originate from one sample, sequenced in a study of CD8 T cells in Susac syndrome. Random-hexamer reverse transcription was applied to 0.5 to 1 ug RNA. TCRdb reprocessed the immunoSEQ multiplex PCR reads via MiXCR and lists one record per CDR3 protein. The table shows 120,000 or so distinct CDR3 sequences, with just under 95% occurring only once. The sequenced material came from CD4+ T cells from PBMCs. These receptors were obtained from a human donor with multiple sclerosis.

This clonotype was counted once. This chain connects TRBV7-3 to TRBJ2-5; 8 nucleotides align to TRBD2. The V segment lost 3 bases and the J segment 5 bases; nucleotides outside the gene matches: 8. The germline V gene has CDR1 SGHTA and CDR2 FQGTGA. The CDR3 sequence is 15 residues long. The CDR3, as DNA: TGTGCCAGCAGCTTCGGTCCGGGGGGGACTGAGACCCAGTACTTC. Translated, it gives CASSFGPGGTETQYF.

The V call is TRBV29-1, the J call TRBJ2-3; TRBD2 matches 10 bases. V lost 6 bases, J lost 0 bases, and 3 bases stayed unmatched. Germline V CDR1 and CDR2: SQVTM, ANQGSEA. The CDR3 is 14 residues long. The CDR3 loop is CSVASGGSTDTQYF. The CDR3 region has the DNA TGCAGCGTAGCTAGCGGGGGCAGCACAGATACGCAGTATTTT.

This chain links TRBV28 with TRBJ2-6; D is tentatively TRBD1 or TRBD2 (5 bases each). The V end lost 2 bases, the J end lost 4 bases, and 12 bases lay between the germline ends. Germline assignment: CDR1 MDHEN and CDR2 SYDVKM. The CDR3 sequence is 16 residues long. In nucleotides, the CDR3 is TGTGCCAGCAGTTTAATAGGGACCACAGGGGCCAACGTCCTGACTTTC. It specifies CASSLIGTTGANVLTF.

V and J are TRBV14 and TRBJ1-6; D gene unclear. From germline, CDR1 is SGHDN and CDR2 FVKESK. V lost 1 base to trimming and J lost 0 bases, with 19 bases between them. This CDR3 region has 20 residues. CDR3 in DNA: TGTGCCAGCAGCCAAGTACCTCAGCTCGGGGTGGGCTCCTATAATTCACCCCTCCACTTT. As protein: CASSQVPQLGVGSYNSPLHF.

The CDR3 spells CASSLWGPDGYTF. CDR3 bases: TGTGCCAGCAGTTTATGGGGGCCGGATGGCTACACCTTC. The genes are TRBV28 and TRBJ1-2; a possible D gene is TRBD1 (5 bases). The germline V gene encodes CDR1 MDHEN and CDR2 SYDVKM. V was shortened by 0 bases and J by 6 bases, with 8 bases between the two germline ends. The CDR3 totals 13 residues.

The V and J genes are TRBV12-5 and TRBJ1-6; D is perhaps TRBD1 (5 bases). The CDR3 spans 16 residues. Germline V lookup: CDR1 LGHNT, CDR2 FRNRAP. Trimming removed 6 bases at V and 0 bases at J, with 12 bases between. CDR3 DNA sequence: TGTGCTAGTGGCCCGGTGGGGCGCTCCTATAATTCACCCCTCCACTTT. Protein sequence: CASGPVGRSYNSPLHF.

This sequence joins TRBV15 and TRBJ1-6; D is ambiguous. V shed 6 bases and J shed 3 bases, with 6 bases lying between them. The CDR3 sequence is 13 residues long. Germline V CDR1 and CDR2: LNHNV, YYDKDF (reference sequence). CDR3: CATRVDYNSPLHF. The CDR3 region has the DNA TGTGCCACCAGGGTAGACTATAATTCACCCCTCCACTTT.

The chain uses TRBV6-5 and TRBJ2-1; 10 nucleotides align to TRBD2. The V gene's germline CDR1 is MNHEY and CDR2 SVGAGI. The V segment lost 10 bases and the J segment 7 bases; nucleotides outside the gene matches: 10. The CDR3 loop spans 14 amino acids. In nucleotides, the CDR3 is TGTGCCACCGAAGAAGCGGGGGGGAGGAATGAGCAGTTCTTC. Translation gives CATEEAGGRNEQFF.

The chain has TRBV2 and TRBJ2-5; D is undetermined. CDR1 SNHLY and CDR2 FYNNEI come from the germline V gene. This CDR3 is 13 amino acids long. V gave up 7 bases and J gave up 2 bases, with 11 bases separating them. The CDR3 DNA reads TGTGCCAGCAACTTGATCCAGCAAGAGACCCAGTACTTC. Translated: CASNLIQQETQYF. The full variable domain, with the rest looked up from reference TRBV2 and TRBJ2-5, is EPEVTQTPSHQVTQMGQEVILRCVPISNHLYFYWYRQILGQKVEFLVSFYNNEISEKSEIFDDQFSVERPDGSNFTLKIRSTKLEDSAMYFCASNLIQQETQYFGPGTRLLVL.

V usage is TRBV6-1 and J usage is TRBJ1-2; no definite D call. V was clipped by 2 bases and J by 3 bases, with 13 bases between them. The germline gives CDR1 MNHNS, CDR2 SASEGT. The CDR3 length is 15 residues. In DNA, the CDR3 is TGTGCCAGCAGTGAAAGGAGGGCCCGCGACTATGGCTACACCTTC. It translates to CASSERRARDYGYTF.

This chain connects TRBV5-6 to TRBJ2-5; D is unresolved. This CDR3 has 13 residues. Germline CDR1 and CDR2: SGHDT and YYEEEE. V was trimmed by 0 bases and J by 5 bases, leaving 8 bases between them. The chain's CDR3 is CASSLVGWETQYF. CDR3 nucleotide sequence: TGTGCCAGCAGCTTGGTGGGGTGGGAGACCCAGTACTTC.

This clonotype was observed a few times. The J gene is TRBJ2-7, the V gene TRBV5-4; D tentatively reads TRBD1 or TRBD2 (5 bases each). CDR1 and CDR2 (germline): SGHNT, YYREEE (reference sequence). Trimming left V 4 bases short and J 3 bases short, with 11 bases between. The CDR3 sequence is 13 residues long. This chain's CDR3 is CASSRDRDYEQYF. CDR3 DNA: TGTGCCAGCAGCAGGGACCGGGACTACGAGCAGTACTTC.

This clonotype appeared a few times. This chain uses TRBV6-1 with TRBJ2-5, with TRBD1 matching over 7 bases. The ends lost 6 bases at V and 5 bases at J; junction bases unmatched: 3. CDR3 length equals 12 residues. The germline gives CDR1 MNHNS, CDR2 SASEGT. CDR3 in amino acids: CASSQGVETQYF. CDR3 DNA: TGTGCCAGCAGCCAGGGGGTGGAGACCCAGTACTTC.

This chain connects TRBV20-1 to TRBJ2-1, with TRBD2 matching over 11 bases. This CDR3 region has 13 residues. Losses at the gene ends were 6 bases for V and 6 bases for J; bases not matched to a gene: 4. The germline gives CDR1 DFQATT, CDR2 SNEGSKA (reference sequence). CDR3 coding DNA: TGCAGTGCCCGACTAGCGGGGCGCAATGAGCAGTTCTTC. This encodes CSARLAGRNEQFF.

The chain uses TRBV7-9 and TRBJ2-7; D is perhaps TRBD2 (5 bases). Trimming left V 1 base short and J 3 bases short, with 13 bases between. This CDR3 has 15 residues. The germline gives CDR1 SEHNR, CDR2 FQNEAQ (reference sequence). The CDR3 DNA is TGTGCCAGCAGCTTAGGAGGGAACGCATTCTACGAGCAGTACTTC. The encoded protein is CASSLGGNAFYEQYF.

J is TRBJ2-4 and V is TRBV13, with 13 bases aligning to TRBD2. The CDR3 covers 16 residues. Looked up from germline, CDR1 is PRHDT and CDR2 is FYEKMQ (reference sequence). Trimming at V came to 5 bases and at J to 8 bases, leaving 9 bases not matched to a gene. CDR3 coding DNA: TGTGCCAGCAGCCCCACTAGCGGGGGGGTTTTGGACATTCAGTACTTC. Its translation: CASSPTSGGVLDIQYF.

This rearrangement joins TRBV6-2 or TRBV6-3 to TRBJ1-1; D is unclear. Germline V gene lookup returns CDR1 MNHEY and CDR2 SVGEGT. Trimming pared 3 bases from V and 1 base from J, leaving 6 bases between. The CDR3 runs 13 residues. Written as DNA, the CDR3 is TGTGCCAGCAGTTATTCGCAGAACACTGAAGCTTTCTTT. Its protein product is CASSYSQNTEAFF.

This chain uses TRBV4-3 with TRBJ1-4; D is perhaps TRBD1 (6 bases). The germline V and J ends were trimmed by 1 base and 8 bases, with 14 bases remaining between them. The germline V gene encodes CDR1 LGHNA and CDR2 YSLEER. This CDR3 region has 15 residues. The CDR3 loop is CASSQALQGREKLFF. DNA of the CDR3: TGCGCCAGCAGCCAAGCGTTACAGGGAAGGGAAAAACTGTTTTTT.

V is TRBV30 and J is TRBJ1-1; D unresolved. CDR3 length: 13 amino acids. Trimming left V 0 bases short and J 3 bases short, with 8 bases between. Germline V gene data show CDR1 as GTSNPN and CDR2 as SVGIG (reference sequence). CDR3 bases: TGTGCCTGGAGTGTAGGGCGGTACACTGAAGCTTTCTTT. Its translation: CAWSVGRYTEAFF.

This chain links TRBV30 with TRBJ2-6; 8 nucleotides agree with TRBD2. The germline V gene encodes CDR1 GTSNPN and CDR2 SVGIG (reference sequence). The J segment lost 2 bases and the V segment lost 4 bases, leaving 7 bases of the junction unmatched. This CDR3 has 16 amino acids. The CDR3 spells CAWTSGREAGANVLTF. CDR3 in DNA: TGTGCCTGGACCTCCGGGAGGGAGGCTGGGGCCAACGTCCTGACTTTC.

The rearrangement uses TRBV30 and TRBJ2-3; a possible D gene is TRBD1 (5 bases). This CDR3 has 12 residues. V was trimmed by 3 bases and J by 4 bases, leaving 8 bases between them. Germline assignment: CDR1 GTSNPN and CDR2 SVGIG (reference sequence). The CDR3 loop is CAWSPGSDTQYF. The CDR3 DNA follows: TGTGCCTGGAGCCCAGGGTCAGATACGCAGTATTTT. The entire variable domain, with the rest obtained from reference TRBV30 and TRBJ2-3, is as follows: SQTIHQWPATLVQPVGSPLSLECTVEGTSNPNLYWYRQAAGRGLQLLFYSVGIGQISSEVPQNLSASRPQDRQFILSSKKLLLSDSGFYLCAWSPGSDTQYFGPGTRLTVL.

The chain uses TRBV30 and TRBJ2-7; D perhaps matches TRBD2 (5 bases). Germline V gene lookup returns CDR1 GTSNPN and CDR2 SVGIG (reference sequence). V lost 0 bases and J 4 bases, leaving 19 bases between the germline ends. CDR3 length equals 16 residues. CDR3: CAWSVHGIARSYEQYF. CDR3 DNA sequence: TGTGCCTGGAGTGTACATGGAATAGCGAGGTCTTACGAGCAGTACTTC.

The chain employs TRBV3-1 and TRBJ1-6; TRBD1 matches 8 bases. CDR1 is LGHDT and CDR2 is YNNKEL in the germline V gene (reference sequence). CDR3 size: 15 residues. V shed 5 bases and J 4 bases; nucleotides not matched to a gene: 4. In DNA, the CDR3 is TGTGCCAGCAGCGACGGACAGGGTTATAATTCACCCCTCCACTTT. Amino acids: CASSDGQGYNSPLHF.

In DNA form, the CDR3 reads TGTGCCAGTCGGGACAGCTTTTTTTCCTACGAGCAGTACTTC. Residues: CASRDSFFSYEQYF. J is TRBJ2-7 and V is TRBV6-2 or TRBV6-3; 7 positions agree with TRBD1. Per germline, CDR1 MNHEY and CDR2 SVGEGT. This CDR3 region has 14 residues. Trimming took 9 bases from V and 1 from J; bases not matched to a gene: 9.

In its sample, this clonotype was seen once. In DNA, the CDR3 is TGTGCCAGCAGCCGCCATCCGGACAGCCCTAACTCCTACGAGCAGTACTTC. This translates into CASSRHPDSPNSYEQYF. V and J are TRBV7-2 and TRBJ2-7; a weak D match, TRBD1 (6 bases). Trimming removed 5 bases at V and 0 bases at J, with 20 bases between. The CDR3 contains 17 residues. Germline V gene sequence: CDR1 SGHTA, CDR2 FQGNSA.

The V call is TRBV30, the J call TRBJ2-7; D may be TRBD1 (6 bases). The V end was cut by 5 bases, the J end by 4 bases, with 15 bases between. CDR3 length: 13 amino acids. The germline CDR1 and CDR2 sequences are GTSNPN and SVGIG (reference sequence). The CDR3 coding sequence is TGTGCCTGGTCTCCGGGACAAGTATACGAGCAGTACTTC. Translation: CAWSPGQVYEQYF.

In DNA form, the CDR3 reads TGCAGCGTTGAGCCGGACAGGGGCGACGCCCGGTCCTACAATGAGCAGTTCTTC. Translating it yields CSVEPDRGDARSYNEQFF. This chain joins TRBV29-1 and TRBJ2-1; 9 bases line up with TRBD1. The CDR3 length is 18 residues. Per the germline V gene, CDR1 is SQVTM and CDR2 is ANQGSEA. V shed 3 bases, J shed 1 base, and the junction held 13 bases outside the gene matches.

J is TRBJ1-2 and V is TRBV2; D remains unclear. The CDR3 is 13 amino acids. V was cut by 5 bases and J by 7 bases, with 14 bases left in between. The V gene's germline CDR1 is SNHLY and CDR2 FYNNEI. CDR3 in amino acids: CASSRGVVGGYTF. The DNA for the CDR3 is TGTGCCAGCAGTCGAGGCGTAGTCGGTGGCTACACCTTC.